The 15 T cell receptor beta chains in this list originate from one sample, sequenced in a study of post-analysis software for immune sequencing data. These receptors have no identified antigens. Unique molecular identifiers had been added to the TCR beta cDNA libraries. One entry per CDR3 protein, called by TCRdb with MiXCR from the PCR reads. The sample has fewer than 600,000 distinct CDR3 sequences, approximately 45% seen once; the top ten hold 12%. Overall study results and limits: In patients, TRBV5-6, TRBV5-1 and TRBV20-1 belonged to four or five TRBV segments found more frequently than in controls.

Material: blood. These receptors came from a girl aged 10-17 years with multiple sclerosis.

This chain links TRBV15 with TRBJ2-1, with D unclear. Germline CDR1 is LNHNV and CDR2 is YYDKDF (reference sequence). This CDR3 has 14 residues. With 9 bases removed from V and 6 bases from J, the gap between germline ends came to 18 bases. CDR3 nucleotides: TGTGCCACTACCGGCCCGGTCAAATTCAATGAGCAGTTCTTC. Translated: CATTGPVKFNEQFF. The entire variable domain, with the rest obtained from reference TRBV15 and TRBJ2-1, is as follows: DAMVIQNPRYQVTQFGKPVTLSCSQTLNHNVMYWYQQKSSQAPKLLFHYYDKDFNNEADTPDNFQSRRPNTSFCFLDIRSPGLGDTAMYLCATTGPVKFNEQFFGPGTRLTVL.

This chain links TRBV12-3 or TRBV12-4 with TRBJ2-2; no clear D. The CDR3 has 12 amino acids. Trimming took 1 base from V and 6 from J, leaving 3 bases between them. CDR3 amino acids: CASSLVPGELFF. For the CDR3, the DNA is TGTGCCAGCAGTTTAGTTCCCGGGGAGCTGTTTTTT.

The rearrangement uses TRBV20-1 and TRBJ2-7; 10 nucleotides line up with TRBD2. V shed 6 bases and J 1 base; nucleotides not matched to a gene: 12. Looked up from germline, CDR1 is DFQATT and CDR2 is SNEGSKA (reference sequence). This CDR3 comprises 16 residues. The CDR3 DNA reads as TGCAGTGCCCGAACTCCGGGACTAGCGATTTCCTACGAGCAGTACTTC. Its protein product is CSARTPGLAISYEQYF.

The chain has TRBV3-1 and TRBJ2-1; TRBD1 is a possible D gene (5 bases). Trimming cost V 0 bases and J 12 bases, with 12 bases left between them. Germline lookup yields CDR1 LGHDT and CDR2 YNNKEL (reference sequence). This CDR3 region has 13 residues. The CDR3 protein is CASSQEGRRGQFF. The CDR3 bases are TGTGCCAGCAGCCAAGAGGGTCGAAGGGGGCAGTTCTTC.

The V gene is TRBV4-3, the J gene TRBJ2-1; D might be TRBD2 (6 bases). This CDR3 is 15 amino acids long. Trimming took 0 bases from V and 5 from J, leaving 11 bases between them. CDR1 and CDR2 (germline): LGHNA, YSLEER. CDR3 sequence reads: CASSQDSGIHNEQFF. In DNA form, the CDR3 reads TGCGCCAGCAGCCAAGATAGCGGCATACACAATGAGCAGTTCTTC.

This clonotype has just a few counts. V is TRBV5-1 and J is TRBJ1-1; possibly TRBD1 for D (6 bases). The CDR3 covers 16 residues. The V and J ends lost 3 bases and 4 bases respectively, with 19 bases between them. Germline V gene data show CDR1 as SGHRS and CDR2 as YFSETQ. CDR3 coding DNA: TGCGCCAGCAGCTCCACACCGGGACAACCCCTCACTGAAGCTTTCTTT. Translated: CASSSTPGQPLTEAFF.

The chain couples TRBV6-5 to TRBJ2-3; 13 bases are a match to TRBD2. V lost 5 bases, J lost 6 bases, and 5 bases stayed unmatched. Germline loops: CDR1 MNHEY, CDR2 SVGAGI. This CDR3 comprises 15 residues. The CDR3 reads CASSRLAGGMDTQYF. For the CDR3, the DNA is TGTGCCAGCAGTAGACTAGCGGGAGGTATGGATACGCAGTATTTT.

J is TRBJ1-2 and V is TRBV28; 8 nucleotides match TRBD1. Germline CDR1 is MDHEN and CDR2 is SYDVKM. The CDR3 covers 15 residues. J gave up 4 bases and V 7 bases, and 11 bases lay outside the gene matches. As DNA, the CDR3 is TGTGCCAGCAAAATGGACAGGGCAAACTTCTATGGCTACACCTTC. This codes for CASKMDRANFYGYTF.

This chain joins TRBV6-1 and TRBJ2-2; 10 bases map to TRBD2. The CDR3 contains 15 residues. CDR1 and CDR2 from the germline V gene are MNHNS and SASEGT. Losses at the gene ends were 6 bases for V and 9 bases for J; bases not matched to a gene: 10. This CDR3 is CASSPGASGSWELFF. Here the CDR3 DNA reads TGTGCCAGCAGCCCCGGGGCTAGCGGGAGTTGGGAGCTGTTTTTT.

DNA of the CDR3: TGTGCCACCAGTGATCCCAGGGAGATGTACACTGAAGCTTTCTTT. Its protein is CATSDPREMYTEAFF. The chain has TRBV24-1 and TRBJ1-1; TRBD1 is a possible D gene (5 bases). The V gene lost 3 bases and the J gene lost 3 bases, with 13 bases spanning the gap. The CDR3 totals 15 residues. CDR1 KGHDR and CDR2 SFDVKD come from the germline V gene.

The rearrangement joins TRBV29-1 to TRBJ1-5; unclear D gene. CDR3 length equals 13 residues. Trimming took 5 bases from V and 2 from J, leaving 10 bases between them. Germline loops: CDR1 SQVTM, CDR2 ANQGSEA. The CDR3 protein is CSVKARGNQPQHF. CDR3 bases: TGCAGCGTTAAGGCTCGGGGCAATCAGCCCCAGCATTTT. Using reference TRBV29-1 and TRBJ1-5 for the parts outside the CDR3, the full variable domain is SAVISQKPSRDICQRGTSLTIQCQVDSQVTMMFWYRQQPGQSLTLIATANQGSEATYESGFVIDKFPISRPNLTFSTLTVSNMSPEDSSIYLCSVKARGNQPQHFGDGTRLSIL.

The CDR3 bases are TGTGCCAGCAGTTTACTGTCTAGCGAACAAGAGACCCAGTACTTC. Translation: CASSLLSSEQETQYF. The chain joins TRBV12-3 or TRBV12-4 to TRBJ2-5; tentatively, D is TRBD2 (6 bases). CDR3 length equals 15 residues. The ends were cut back, 2 bases at V and 2 bases at J, with 12 bases in the middle.

As concerns this clonotype: A read error may produce the germline difference seen at one junction end. The genes are TRBV7-2 and TRBJ2-7; 7 bases are shared with TRBD2. The CDR3 loop spans 14 amino acids. Germline lookup yields CDR1 SGHTA and CDR2 FQGNSA. The CDR3 sequence: CANSPMAGVSEQYF. The CDR3 DNA is TGTGCCAACAGCCCAATGGCGGGAGTGTCCGAGCAGTACTTC.

The chain links TRBV28 to TRBJ2-7, with 10 nucleotides matching TRBD1. J lost 4 bases, V lost 6 bases, and 6 bases had no gene match. CDR1 and CDR2 (germline): MDHEN, SYDVKM. This CDR3 is built from 14 residues. This CDR3 is CASRLGQGSYEQYF. CDR3 nucleotides: TGTGCCAGCAGGCTGGGACAGGGGTCTTACGAGCAGTACTTC. Complete variable domain (other parts from reference TRBV28 and TRBJ2-7): DVKVTQSSRYLVKRTGEKVFLECVQDMDHENMFWYRQDPGLGLRLIYFSYDVKMKEKGDIPEGYSVSREKKERFSLILESASTNQTSMYLCASRLGQGSYEQYFGPGTRLTVT.

This clonotype was seen at least ten times. The rearrangement links TRBV29-1 to TRBJ2-7; 8 bases line up with TRBD1. CDR1 and CDR2 (germline): SQVTM, ANQGSEA. The junction had 16 bases not matched to a gene; V was cut back by 7 bases and J by 2 bases. This CDR3 contains 16 residues. The CDR3 coding sequence is TGCAGCGCAATACCCCGGACAGGGATGTTAACCTACGAGCAGTACTTC. Its translation is CSAIPRTGMLTYEQYF.